A single sample gave rise to the 27 T cell receptor beta chains below, sequenced in a study of T cell clonotyping in hematopoietic cell transplantation. Repertoires were generated with immunoSEQ multiplex PCR, while TCRdb's copy carries only in-frame clones and drops some. This sample carries approximately 11,000 clones, less than 55% of them seen once, and the ten largest clones take 8.5%. The sample was PBMCs, taken 30 days after allogeneic stem cell transplant. The receptors were gathered from a male patient between 50 and 60 years old who had an allogeneic stem cell transplant from an unrelated donor, so the T cells may come from the graft donor. Some clones in this sample may be carry-over from other donors' samples.

The chain uses TRBV30 and TRBJ2-7; TRBD1 might be the D (5 bases). This CDR3 has 16 amino acids. Germline values: CDR1 GTSNPN, CDR2 SVGIG (reference sequence). The germline V and J ends were trimmed by 2 bases and 0 bases, with 17 bases remaining between them. The CDR3 protein is CAWSQGQPSYSYEQYF. For the CDR3, the DNA is TGTGCCTGGAGTCAGGGTCAGCCCTCCTACTCCTACGAGCAGTACTTC. Full variable domain (missing parts from reference TRBV30 and TRBJ2-7): SQTIHQWPATLVQPVGSPLSLECTVEGTSNPNLYWYRQAAGRGLQLLFYSVGIGQISSEVPQNLSASRPQDRQFILSSKKLLLSDSGFYLCAWSQGQPSYSYEQYFGPGTRLTVT.

This sequence joins TRBV6-5 and TRBJ2-2; D not resolved. Germline V gives CDR1 MNHEY, CDR2 SVGAGI. The CDR3 extends over 13 amino acids. Deletions cut 0 bases from V and 2 bases from J, with 1 base between. DNA of the CDR3: TGTGCCAGCAGTTACTCCAACACCGGGGAGCTGTTTTTT. This encodes CASSYSNTGELFF.

The V and J genes are TRBV9 and TRBJ2-7, with 8 positions matching TRBD2. The V gene end was trimmed by 4 bases and the J gene end by 3 bases; junction bases not matched to a gene: 6. The length of the CDR3 is 14 residues. CDR1 and CDR2 from the germline V gene are SGDLS and YYNGEE. CDR3: CASSPGGGYYEQYF. CDR3 nucleotides: TGTGCCAGCAGCCCGGGAGGGGGATACTACGAGCAGTACTTC. Full variable domain (rest looked up from reference TRBV9 and TRBJ2-7): DSGVTQTPKHLITATGQRVTLRCSPRSGDLSVYWYQQSLDQGLQFLIQYYNGEERAKGNILERFSAQQFPDLHSELNLSSLELGDSALYFCASSPGGGYYEQYFGPGTRLTVT.

The chain is built from TRBV30 and TRBJ1-6; 11 positions agree with TRBD1. J was trimmed by 10 bases and V by 2 bases; bases with no gene match: 13. From germline, CDR1 is GTSNPN and CDR2 SVGIG (reference sequence). This CDR3 is built from 17 residues. The CDR3 DNA follows: TGTGCCTGGAGTTCGTTCGTAGGACAGGGGGCCGGATCACCCCTCCACTTT. It encodes CAWSSFVGQGAGSPLHF.

On this clone: The junction departs from germline at one end; a sequencing error may be responsible. The J gene is TRBJ2-7, the V gene TRBV30, with D perhaps TRBD1 (5 bases). CDR3 length: 14 residues. CDR1 GTSNPN and CDR2 SVGIG come from the germline V gene (reference sequence). CDR3 nucleotides: TGTTCCTGGAGTGTATGGGGCAGGTCCTACGAGCAGTACTTC. Translating it yields CSWSVWGRSYEQYF.

This chain uses TRBV30 with TRBJ2-2; 8 bases are a match to TRBD2. V shed 3 bases and J 6 bases; nucleotides not matched to a gene: 9. The germline CDR1 and CDR2 sequences are GTSNPN and SVGIG (reference sequence). The CDR3 extends over 15 amino acids. This CDR3 reads CAWSQGLDGAGELFF. CDR3 in DNA: TGTGCCTGGAGCCAGGGACTAGACGGGGCCGGGGAGCTGTTTTTT.

The rearrangement joins TRBV29-1 to TRBJ2-3; D might be TRBD1 (5 bases). The germline V and J ends were trimmed by 1 base and 3 bases, with 14 bases remaining between them. Germline CDR1 and CDR2: SQVTM and ANQGSEA. The CDR3 has 15 amino acids. As DNA, the CDR3 is TGCAGCGTTGAAGCGAAGGGGCCGCCGACAGATACGCAGTATTTT. Protein: CSVEAKGPPTDTQYF.

The chain uses TRBV9 and TRBJ2-5; the D gene could be TRBD1 or TRBD2 (5 bases each). CDR1 SGDLS and CDR2 YYNGEE come from the germline V gene. Between the trimmed V and J ends, which lost 0 bases and 5 bases, there was a span of 14 bases. The CDR3 contains 15 residues. The CDR3 DNA reads TGTGCCAGCAGCGTAGGGGCCGACAGAGGGGAGACCCAGTACTTC. It is translated as CASSVGADRGETQYF.

The gene calls are TRBV30 and TRBJ2-1, with D possibly matching TRBD1 (6 bases). Trimming stripped 3 bases from V and 8 bases from J, with 14 bases between. The CDR3 runs to 13 residues. Germline loops: CDR1 GTSNPN, CDR2 SVGIG (reference sequence). CDR3 sequence reads: CAWRGAVVYEQFF. The CDR3 coding sequence is TGTGCCTGGAGGGGGGCAGTGGTCTATGAGCAGTTCTTC.

The chain joins TRBV6-1 to TRBJ1-1; TRBD1 might be the D (5 bases). Germline values: CDR1 MNHNS, CDR2 SASEGT. CDR3 length: 14 amino acids. V lost 5 bases and J 0 bases, leaving 10 bases between the germline ends. CDR3 in DNA: TGTGCCAGCAGTTGGGGCACAATGAACACTGAAGCTTTCTTT. Protein product: CASSWGTMNTEAFF.

The V and J genes are TRBV6-6 and TRBJ1-1; tentative D call: TRBD1 (6 bases). Trimming pared 6 bases from V and 5 bases from J, leaving 13 bases between. Germline lookup yields CDR1 MNHNY and CDR2 SVGAGI (reference sequence). The CDR3 consists of 13 residues. The CDR3 coding sequence is TGTGCCAGCAGCCCCCGACAGGTTACTGAAGCTTTCTTT. This sequence encodes CASSPRQVTEAFF.

This clone has just a few counts. V gene TRBV14 combines with J gene TRBJ2-7; D might be TRBD2 (7 bases). Germline values: CDR1 SGHDN, CDR2 FVKESK. V was clipped by 2 bases and J by 6 bases, with 20 bases between them. The CDR3 extends over 16 amino acids. This CDR3 reads CASSQWSRGAPFEQYF. In nucleotides, the CDR3 is TGTGCCAGCAGCCAATGGTCTCGGGGGGCGCCGTTCGAGCAGTACTTC.

The chain joins TRBV28 to TRBJ1-1; D remains ambiguous. Deletions cut 2 bases from V and 5 bases from J, with 9 bases between. Germline values: CDR1 MDHEN, CDR2 SYDVKM. CDR3 length: 13 amino acids. DNA for the CDR3: TGTGCCAGCAGTTTAGGGGTAGGGACTGAAGCTTTCTTT. Translation gives CASSLGVGTEAFF.

This chain joins TRBV7-2 and TRBJ2-7; D not resolved. Trimming took 5 bases from V and 5 from J, leaving 7 bases between them. The CDR3 has 11 amino acids. Germline loops: CDR1 SGHTA, CDR2 FQGNSA. DNA of the CDR3: TGTGCCAGCAGCATCTTAAACGAGCAGTACTTC. This sequence encodes CASSILNEQYF.

The J gene is TRBJ1-6, the V gene TRBV7-2; D is ambiguous. Trimming took 5 bases from V and 7 from J, leaving 6 bases between them. The CDR3 covers 12 residues. Germline CDR1 is SGHTA and CDR2 is FQGNSA. CDR3 DNA: TGTGCCAGCAGCGCGGAAAATTCACCCCTCCACTTT. Its protein product is CASSAENSPLHF.

This sequence joins TRBV4-3 and TRBJ1-5; D remains ambiguous. Deletions cut 3 bases from V and 4 bases from J, with 7 bases between. There are 13 residues in the CDR3. Germline-derived CDR1 and CDR2 are LGHNA and YSLEER. CDR3 DNA: TGCGCCAGCAGCCAGGATCAAAATCAGCCCCAGCATTTT. Translation gives CASSQDQNQPQHF.

The rearrangement uses TRBV20-1 and TRBJ2-7; D is undetermined. The CDR3 length is 10 residues. Trimming removed 5 bases from V and 5 bases from J, with 7 bases in between. Germline lookup yields CDR1 DFQATT and CDR2 SNEGSKA (reference sequence). CDR3 region: CSAATHEQYF. CDR3 coding DNA: TGCAGTGCTGCCACACACGAGCAGTACTTC.

V usage is TRBV29-1 and J usage is TRBJ2-7; 7 positions match TRBD1. J was trimmed by 0 bases and V by 5 bases; bases with no gene match: 4. Germline CDR1 reads SQVTM; CDR2 reads ANQGSEA. The CDR3 is 13 amino acids. This CDR3 reads CSVTRDSSYEQYF. The CDR3 nucleotides read TGCAGCGTTACACGGGACAGCTCCTACGAGCAGTACTTC.

The CDR3 here is CASSARTRYEQYF. DNA for the CDR3: TGTGCCAGCAGTGCCCGGACTCGTTACGAGCAGTACTTC. The chain employs TRBV2 and TRBJ2-7, with D maybe TRBD2 (5 bases). Germline V gene sequence: CDR1 SNHLY, CDR2 FYNNEI. The CDR3 runs to 13 residues. The ends were cut back, 4 bases at V and 4 bases at J, with 11 bases in the middle.

The J gene is TRBJ2-5, the V gene TRBV7-6, with D perhaps matching TRBD1 or TRBD2 (5 bases each). Trimming took off 5 bases at V and 6 bases at J, with 13 bases between the two ends. Germline CDR1 SGHVS, CDR2 FNYEAQ. This CDR3 is built from 13 residues. Here the CDR3 DNA reads TGTGCCAGCAGCCCTCCCCAGGGACAGACCCAGTACTTC. It encodes CASSPPQGQTQYF.

Within the sample, this clone is medium-sized. The chain uses TRBV28 and TRBJ2-7; the D is unclear. Trimming stripped 3 bases from V and 0 bases from J, with 9 bases between. The CDR3 sequence is 14 residues long. CDR1 and CDR2 (germline): MDHEN, SYDVKM. The CDR3 loop is CASSLHPTSYEQYF. In DNA form, the CDR3 reads TGTGCCAGCAGTTTGCACCCCACCTCCTACGAGCAGTACTTC.

The chain is built from TRBV4-3 and TRBJ1-5, with a tentative D call TRBD1 (5 bases). With 4 bases removed from V and 6 bases from J, the gap between germline ends came to 16 bases. Germline CDR1 and CDR2: LGHNA and YSLEER. The CDR3 runs to 15 residues. CDR3: CASSRVRGSGQPQHF. CDR3 bases: TGCGCCAGCAGCCGGGTAAGGGGTTCGGGTCAGCCCCAGCATTTT.

This chain uses TRBV30 with TRBJ2-5; maybe TRBD1 (6 bases). The end of the DNA is better explained by TRBJ2-7, so the J call may be wrong. The CDR3 length is 13 residues. Germline-derived CDR1 and CDR2 are GTSNPN and SVGIG (reference sequence). This CDR3 reads CAWRTGGSYEQYF. The CDR3 DNA follows: TGTGCCTGGAGGACAGGCGGATCCTACGAGCAGTACTTC.

This clone was counted a few times. The V gene is TRBV6-5, the J gene TRBJ1-2; TRBD1 is a possible D gene (5 bases). The CDR3 has 13 amino acids. The germline gives CDR1 MNHEY, CDR2 SVGAGI. Trimming took off 6 bases at V and 8 bases at J, with 16 bases between the two ends. CDR3 sequence reads: CASSHDRERGYTF. CDR3 DNA sequence: TGTGCCAGCAGCCACGACAGAGAGCGCGGCTACACCTTC.

The gene calls are TRBV15 and TRBJ2-2, with no clear D. The CDR3 runs to 16 residues. Germline V CDR1 and CDR2: LNHNV, YYDKDF (reference sequence). Trimming cost V 5 bases and J 6 bases, with 19 bases left between them. CDR3 sequence reads: CATSGTLLGPPGELFF. In nucleotides, the CDR3 is TGTGCCACCAGCGGAACCCTTTTAGGCCCGCCCGGGGAGCTGTTTTTT.

The chain combines TRBV6-1 with TRBJ2-7; D not resolved. V shed 1 base and J shed 3 bases, with 7 bases lying between them. The CDR3 runs 13 residues. Germline CDR1 reads MNHNS; CDR2 reads SASEGT. The CDR3 nucleotides are TGTGCCAGCAGTGAAGGGACGGACTACGAGCAGTACTTC. It yields the protein CASSEGTDYEQYF.

The rearrangement links TRBV19 to TRBJ2-7; 7 positions match TRBD1. There are 15 residues in the CDR3. Per the germline V gene, CDR1 is LNHDA and CDR2 is SQIVND (reference sequence). Trimming took 2 bases from V and 5 from J; bases not matched to a gene: 9. The CDR3 DNA sequence: TGTGCCAGTAGTATATCGCGGACAGGACTCGACGAGCAGTACTTC. This translates into CASSISRTGLDEQYF.